This T cell receptor (beta chain) appears in the sequencing data of a study of T cells expressing NK-cell markers (TCRdb year 2020). Regarding the complete study: Three sorted T-cell subsets (CD3+CD56+NKG2C+, CD3+CD56+NKG2C- and CD3+CD56-NKG2C+) from roughly 8 donors had their TCR beta-chain repertoires profiled. Among the eight sequenced donors, only one was HCMV-seronegative, while the other seven were HCMV-seropositive. All eight donors whose samples were sequenced were randomly selected healthy volunteers, three of them men and five women. Illumina HiSeq 2000/2500, MiSeq or NextSeq was used to sequence libraries as 2 x 150 bp reads. Broad study findings and their caveats: It remained unclear whether the expanded NKG2C-expressing T cell clones were specific for HCMV antigens. In over 5 donors, the dominant CD3+CD56+NKG2C+ clonotypes were among the top 10 CD8+ clonotypes and accounted for about 1.0-7.5% of CD8+ T cells. Those dominant clonotypes were again the most abundant among CD3+CD56-NKG2C+ cells in several donors, at roughly 25-65%.

CDR1 MNHEY and CDR2 SMNVEV are derived from the germline V gene (reference sequence). From the cysteine up to the phenylalanine, the CDR3 has a length of 15 residues. The DNA is not on file. Sequencing was performed on an Illumina HiSeq 2000. TCR beta cDNA libraries were prepared using 5'RACE template switching, which introduced a universal primer site and unique molecular identifiers. cDNA synthesis was primed from the TCR beta constant segment and was followed by two successive PCR amplification steps. Processing in the source paper ran as follows. MIGEC handled demultiplexing of the reads and grouping by UMI, while MiTCR was used to assemble and quantify clonotypes. To exclude erroneous sequences, only TCR cDNA sequences supported by at least two reads were retained. The tcR package was used for downstream repertoire analysis, and clonotypes were matched across fractions by CDR3 nucleotide sequence plus V segment. VDJmatch was used to annotate antigen specificity against VDJdb, with one amino acid substitution in CDR3 permitted. Each CDR3 protein sequence appears as one entry after TCRdb reprocessed the reads, and no DNA is included. The V and J calls were determined by TCRdb, not by the authors. The sample's records list about 390,000 distinct CDR3 sequences. The ten largest clones capture about 10% of the sample.

HCMV serostatus was determined by detecting HCMV-specific IgG in serum with a commercial ELISA kit. Peripheral blood mononuclear cells were isolated from blood by Ficoll density gradient centrifugation. Worth noting for this clonotype: The antigen this receptor binds is unknown.

This receptor was identified in a woman aged 45-60 years in good health. Donor details come from another sample of the same person, matched by shared clones. This receptor chain uses TRBV27 and TRBJ1-4. Sequencing was done on a sample of blood T cells: a sorted CD56 or NKG2C T cell subset, CD4+ or CD8+ T cells, or bulk PBMC T cells (not recorded which). The CDR3 region: CASSTTVATNEKLFF.